A selection of T cell receptor beta chains follows, all from one sample in a study of response to subunit inactivated influenza vaccine. From the RT-PCR reads, TCRdb called clonotypes with MiXCR, one entry per CDR3 protein. This table holds 500,000 to 750,000 distinct CDR3 sequences, 14% found once. Here the sequenced sample was PBMCs from blood, taken roughly 12 days after vaccination. The receptors come from a man aged 50-59 years who received an inactivated influenza vaccine. The CDR3 runs from the conserved cysteine through the conserved F or W. The order of the fields is J gene, D gene, V gene, CDR3 protein. A D gene is named only where the DNA matches it firmly.

j_gene: TRBJ2-1; d_gene: .; v_gene: TRBV20-1; CDR3aa: CSALPSSTGGQFF
j_gene: TRBJ2-5; d_gene: .; v_gene: TRBV7-9; CDR3aa: CASSLLRDGYTQETQYF
j_gene: TRBJ2-1; d_gene: .; v_gene: TRBV20-1; CDR3aa: CSASGRQADSYNEQFF
j_gene: TRBJ1-2; d_gene: .; v_gene: TRBV7-9; CDR3aa: CASSPTAGVDYGYTF
j_gene: TRBJ2-7; d_gene: .; v_gene: TRBV3-1; CDR3aa: CASSQGQVFYEQYF
j_gene: TRBJ2-2; d_gene: .; v_gene: TRBV12-3/TRBV12-4; CDR3aa: CASRVGGYTGELFF
j_gene: TRBJ2-2; d_gene: TRBD2; v_gene: TRBV5-1; CDR3aa: CASSFGLAGSTGELFF
j_gene: TRBJ1-1; d_gene: .; v_gene: TRBV7-7; CDR3aa: CASSPGAESEAFF
j_gene: TRBJ1-1; d_gene: TRBD1; v_gene: TRBV9; CDR3aa: CASSVSRQGRAFF
j_gene: TRBJ2-5; d_gene: TRBD2; v_gene: TRBV25-1; CDR3aa: CASSDGLAVQETQYF
j_gene: TRBJ1-2; d_gene: .; v_gene: TRBV19; CDR3aa: CASVGQPYGYTF
j_gene: TRBJ1-3; d_gene: .; v_gene: TRBV6-2/TRBV6-3; CDR3aa: CASSSPDRWENTIYF
j_gene: TRBJ2-3; d_gene: .; v_gene: TRBV11-1; CDR3aa: CASSLWLRGATSTDTQYF
j_gene: TRBJ2-1; d_gene: TRBD2; v_gene: TRBV20-1; CDR3aa: CSAREGGLAGNNEQFF
j_gene: TRBJ2-2; d_gene: .; v_gene: TRBV5-1; CDR3aa: CASSVSGGPNTGELFF
j_gene: TRBJ1-4; d_gene: .; v_gene: TRBV4-2; CDR3aa: CASSQDSPTNEKLFF
j_gene: TRBJ2-5; d_gene: .; v_gene: TRBV27; CDR3aa: CASSGGRGQETQYF
j_gene: TRBJ1-2; d_gene: .; v_gene: TRBV15; CDR3aa: CATSRERAYNYGYTF
j_gene: TRBJ2-1; d_gene: .; v_gene: TRBV9; CDR3aa: CASSVAGGQAYNEQFF
j_gene: TRBJ2-2; d_gene: .; v_gene: TRBV6-5; CDR3aa: CASSYSWGSGNTGELFF
j_gene: TRBJ2-5; d_gene: .; v_gene: TRBV5-6; CDR3aa: CASTVEGRGVQETQYF
j_gene: TRBJ2-3; d_gene: .; v_gene: TRBV7-9; CDR3aa: CAFERTDTQYF
j_gene: TRBJ2-7; d_gene: .; v_gene: TRBV27; CDR3aa: CASSLSPGLKEQYF
j_gene: TRBJ2-5; d_gene: TRBD2; v_gene: TRBV28; CDR3aa: CASSLTTSGRGETQYF
j_gene: TRBJ2-1; d_gene: .; v_gene: TRBV5-5; CDR3aa: CASSRATSEQFF
j_gene: TRBJ2-1; d_gene: .; v_gene: TRBV6-6; CDR3aa: CASTHRHNEQFF
j_gene: TRBJ2-3; d_gene: .; v_gene: TRBV24-1; CDR3aa: CATSDLAETENTDTQYF
j_gene: TRBJ2-5; d_gene: .; v_gene: TRBV7-2; CDR3aa: CASSTGTALRETQYF
j_gene: TRBJ1-2; d_gene: .; v_gene: TRBV6-5; CDR3aa: CASSSYRVLNYGYTF
j_gene: TRBJ2-5; d_gene: .; v_gene: TRBV7-2; CDR3aa: CASSSQGTQYF
j_gene: TRBJ1-4; d_gene: TRBD1; v_gene: TRBV2; CDR3aa: CASSGLQGAREKLFF
j_gene: TRBJ2-7; d_gene: .; v_gene: TRBV7-2; CDR3aa: CASSLGSATGYEQYF
j_gene: TRBJ1-2; d_gene: .; v_gene: TRBV7-2; CDR3aa: CASSSTSIYGYTF
j_gene: TRBJ1-1; d_gene: .; v_gene: TRBV4-3; CDR3aa: CASSPIDTNTEAFF
j_gene: TRBJ2-5; d_gene: .; v_gene: TRBV20-1; CDR3aa: CSASSGGGTQYF
j_gene: TRBJ2-7; d_gene: TRBD2; v_gene: TRBV3-1; CDR3aa: CASSLTGTSGIRQYF